A selection of T cell receptor beta chains follows, all from one sample in a study of T cells in Graves' hyperthyroidism and ophthalmopathy. One entry per CDR3 protein results from TCRdb running MiXCR on the multiplex PCR reads. The sample has 500,000 to 550,000 distinct CDR3 sequences, just under 20% seen once. Sequencing used blood. The receptor source for this set is a man aged 35 to 55 with Graves' ophthalmopathy. CDR3s include the opening cysteine and the closing phenylalanine or tryptophan. A D gene is named only where the DNA matches it firmly.

NA	TRBV7-2	TRBJ2-5	CASSPWTNYQETQYF
NA	TRBV9	TRBJ2-3	CASSVVGGGGTDTQYF
TRBD2	TRBV28	TRBJ2-7	CASRTGTSGFYEQYF
NA	TRBV4-3	TRBJ2-3	CASSQDHLTDTQYF
TRBD1	TRBV5-6	TRBJ2-7	CASSRDSLRDEQYF
TRBD1	TRBV3-1	TRBJ2-4	CASSQDRGRGAKNIQYF
NA	TRBV20-1	TRBJ2-5	CSARAPGLGVPSETQYF
NA	TRBV20-1	TRBJ1-2	CSARPLGGGDYGYTF
TRBD1	TRBV4-3	TRBJ1-4	CASSPGQALSTEKLFF
TRBD1	TRBV3-1	TRBJ1-2	CASSQASTGANGYTF
TRBD2	TRBV4-2	TRBJ2-7	CASSQQTSATYEQYF
NA	TRBV6-1	TRBJ1-1	CASVNNRGGTEAFF
TRBD1	TRBV7-8	TRBJ1-6	CASSQFQGARNSPLHF
TRBD2	TRBV7-2	TRBJ2-3	CASSRPAGGRKDTQYF
NA	TRBV20-1	TRBJ1-2	CSARTGGIYGYTF
NA	TRBV5-7	TRBJ2-3	CASSFWGVAPLSTDTQYF
NA	TRBV20-1	TRBJ2-7	CSAAEGGFDEQYF
NA	TRBV28	TRBJ1-4	CASNPAGVRGDEKLFF
NA	TRBV20-1	TRBJ1-1	CSASDREAFF
NA	TRBV19	TRBJ2-3	CASRGTHGTDTQYF
NA	TRBV20-1	TRBJ2-1	CSARVYRAKSLNEQFF
TRBD1	TRBV20-1	TRBJ2-6	CSATGDSGANVLTF
NA	TRBV13	TRBJ2-6	CASSSTEGTGANVLTF
TRBD2	TRBV12-3/TRBV12-4	TRBJ2-3	CASSLVAGDTDTQYF
TRBD2	TRBV14	TRBJ2-5	CASSHGLGETQYF
NA	TRBV7-9	TRBJ2-5	CASSFRDTGTQETQYF
TRBD2	TRBV6-1	TRBJ2-6	CASRDRPHGGAGANVLTF
TRBD2	TRBV27	TRBJ2-1	CASSLSAGGNEQFF
TRBD2	TRBV11-3	TRBJ2-1	CASSKGTSESLYNEQFF
NA	TRBV7-8	TRBJ1-5	CASSRWTVNQPQHF
NA	TRBV11-2	TRBJ1-1	CASSYGGTFGDTEAFF
NA	TRBV28	TRBJ1-1	CAAAPAVNTEAFF
NA	TRBV28	TRBJ1-2	CASSSSNYGYTF
NA	TRBV11-2	TRBJ1-3	CASSLGPRGEDGNTIYF
NA	TRBV6-1	TRBJ1-2	CASSRQERDYGYTF
TRBD2	TRBV12-3/TRBV12-4	TRBJ2-5	CASKASGAHQYF
TRBD2	TRBV7-3	TRBJ2-3	CASSQGWLAGDLDTDTQYF
NA	TRBV28	TRBJ1-1	CASSPLIAEAFF
NA	TRBV7-3	TRBJ1-1	CASTRLAGTEAFF
NA	TRBV2	TRBJ2-5	CAGFAIDLQETQYF
TRBD2	TRBV20-1	TRBJ2-1	CSARDRASGISRVFNEQFF
NA	TRBV3-1	TRBJ2-7	CASSQVVGAMKQYF
NA	TRBV29-1	TRBJ1-1	CSVEDPAGVNTEAFF